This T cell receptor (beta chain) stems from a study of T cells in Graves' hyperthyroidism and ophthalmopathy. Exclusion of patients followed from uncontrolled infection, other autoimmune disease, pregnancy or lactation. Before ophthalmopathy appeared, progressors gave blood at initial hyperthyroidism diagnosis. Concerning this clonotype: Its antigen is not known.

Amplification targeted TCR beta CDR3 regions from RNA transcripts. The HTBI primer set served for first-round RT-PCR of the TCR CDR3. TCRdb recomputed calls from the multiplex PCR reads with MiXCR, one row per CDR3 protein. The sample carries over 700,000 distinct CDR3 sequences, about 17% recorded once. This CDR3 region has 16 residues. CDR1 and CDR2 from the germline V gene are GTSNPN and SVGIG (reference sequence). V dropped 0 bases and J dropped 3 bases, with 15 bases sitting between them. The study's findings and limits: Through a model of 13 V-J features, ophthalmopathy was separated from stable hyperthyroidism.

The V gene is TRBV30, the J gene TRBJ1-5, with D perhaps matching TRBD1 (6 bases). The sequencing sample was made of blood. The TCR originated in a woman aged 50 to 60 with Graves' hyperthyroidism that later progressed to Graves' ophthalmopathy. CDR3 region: CAWSVGFRGTNQPQHF. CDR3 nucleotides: TGTGCCTGGAGTGTTGGGTTCAGGGGAACCAATCAGCCCCAGCATTTT.